One and the same sample provided the 10 T cell receptor beta chains below, sequenced in a study of blood T cell repertoires in COVID-19. Assay used: immunoSEQ multiplex PCR; TCRdb lists only in-frame clones, some missing. The data contain hundreds of thousands of clones, under 90% of them singletons. The sequenced sample was PBMCs or T cells enriched from blood (not recorded which). These receptors came from a woman in her 30s with acute COVID-19.

The chain has TRBV7-9 and TRBJ2-7; the match to TRBD1 covers 8 bases. The CDR3 runs 14 residues. The V gene's germline CDR1 is SEHNR and CDR2 FQNEAQ (reference sequence). Trimming cost V 4 bases and J 3 bases; bases outside gene matches: 5. The CDR3 region is CASSYRTGLYEQYF. The CDR3, as DNA: TGTGCCAGCAGCTACCGGACAGGGCTCTACGAGCAGTACTTC. Together with reference TRBV7-9 and TRBJ2-7, the CDR3 gives the full variable domain: DTGVSQNPRHKITKRGQNVTFRCDPISEHNRLYWYRQTLGQGPEFLTYFQNEAQLEKSRLLSDRFSAERPKGSFSTLEIQRTEQGDSAMYLCASSYRTGLYEQYFGPGTRLTVT.

This clone was seen a handful of times. This chain uses TRBV6-5 with TRBJ2-2, with D uncertain. This CDR3 is built from 11 residues. Looked up from germline, CDR1 is MNHEY and CDR2 is SVGAGI. V dropped 7 bases and J dropped 2 bases, with 2 bases sitting between them. CDR3 nucleotides: TGTGCCAGCACAAACACCGGGGAGCTGTTTTTT. Translated: CASTNTGELFF.

V is TRBV2 and J is TRBJ1-6; 9 nucleotides agree with TRBD1. Per germline, CDR1 SNHLY and CDR2 FYNNEI. The CDR3 is 14 residues long. The trim removed 7 bases at V and 8 bases at J, leaving 6 bases unmatched. CDR3 residues: CASIRQGEDSPLHF. CDR3 coding DNA: TGTGCCAGCATTAGACAGGGGGAAGATTCACCCCTCCACTTT.

The chain links TRBV29-1 to TRBJ1-1; weak D call: TRBD1 (5 bases). This CDR3 has 12 residues. The germline V gene encodes CDR1 SQVTM and CDR2 ANQGSEA. Trimming removed 1 base from V and 8 bases from J, with 11 bases in between. The CDR3 region has the DNA TGCAGCGTTGAAGTTTACACAGGCGAAGCTTTCTTT. Protein: CSVEVYTGEAFF.

The chain is built from TRBV11-2 and TRBJ2-5; D gene unclear. There are 11 residues in the CDR3. Per germline, CDR1 SGHAT and CDR2 FQNNGV. Trimming shortened V by 3 bases and J by 5 bases, and 4 bases separated the two germline ends. The CDR3: CASSFHETQYF. The CDR3 DNA is TGTGCCAGCAGCTTCCATGAGACCCAGTACTTC. Based on the CDR3 plus reference TRBV11-2 and TRBJ2-5, the full variable domain is EAGVAQSPRYKIIEKRQSVAFWCNPISGHATLYWYQQILGQGPKLLIQFQNNGVVDDSQLPKDRFSAERLKGVDSTLKIQPAKLEDSAVYLCASSFHETQYFGPGTRLLVL.

CDR3 nucleotides: TGTGCCAGCTCGCTTGGGACAGGATATGGCTACACCTTC. Encoded protein: CASSLGTGYGYTF. V is TRBV18 and J is TRBJ1-2; 8 bases line up with TRBD1. The CDR3 contains 13 residues. Per the germline V gene, CDR1 is KGHSH and CDR2 is LQKENI. V gave up 6 bases and J gave up 5 bases; unmatched junction bases: 5.

There are a few counts of this clone. The chain joins TRBV7-2 to TRBJ2-7, with 7 bases lining up with TRBD2. The CDR3 is made up of 15 amino acids. Germline V gene lookup returns CDR1 SGHTA and CDR2 FQGNSA. The J segment lost 7 bases and the V segment lost 1 base, leaving 10 bases of the junction unmatched. CDR3 sequence: CASSLVGGSPAEQYF. In DNA form, the CDR3 reads TGTGCCAGCAGCTTAGTCGGGGGGTCCCCAGCGGAGCAGTACTTC.

The rearrangement uses TRBV10-3 and TRBJ2-3, with 7 nucleotides matching TRBD2. The germline gives CDR1 ENHRY, CDR2 SYGVKD. The CDR3 totals 13 residues. Losses at the gene ends were 5 bases for V and 6 bases for J; bases not matched to a gene: 5. In DNA, the CDR3 is TGTGCCATCAGTACTAGCGCGCCGGATACGCAGTATTTT. Its protein product is CAISTSAPDTQYF.

The gene calls are TRBV5-1 and TRBJ2-3; 13 nucleotides agree with TRBD2. This CDR3 region has 16 residues. The V and J ends lost 1 base and 6 bases, in that order; junction bases with no gene match: 5. The germline V gene encodes CDR1 SGHRS and CDR2 YFSETQ. The CDR3 sequence is CASSLTSGGAYDTQYF. The DNA for the CDR3 is TGCGCCAGCAGCTTGACTAGCGGGGGGGCCTATGATACGCAGTATTTT.

Details on this clone: The junction does not match germline at one end; this may be a read error. CDR3 nucleotides: TGTGCCAGCAGCTTAGTTGGGACAGGGAAGATCTTC. It encodes CASSLVGTGKIF. This chain joins TRBV7-8 and TRBJ2-1, with 9 positions matching TRBD1. Germline V gene sequence: CDR1 SGHVS, CDR2 FQNEAQ. The CDR3 has 12 residues.